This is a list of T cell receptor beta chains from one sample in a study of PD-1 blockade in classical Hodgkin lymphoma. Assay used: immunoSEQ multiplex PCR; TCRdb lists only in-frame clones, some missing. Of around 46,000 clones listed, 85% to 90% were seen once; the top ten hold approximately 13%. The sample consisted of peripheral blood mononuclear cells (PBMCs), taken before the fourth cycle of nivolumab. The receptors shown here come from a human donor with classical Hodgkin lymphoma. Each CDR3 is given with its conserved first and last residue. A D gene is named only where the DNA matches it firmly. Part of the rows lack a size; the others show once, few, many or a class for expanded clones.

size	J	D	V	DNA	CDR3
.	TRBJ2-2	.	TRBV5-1	TGCGCCAGCAGCTTGGTCTCGATCGGGGAGCTGTTTTTT	CASSLVSIGELFF
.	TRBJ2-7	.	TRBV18	TGTGCCAGCTCACGCCTAATCCGGGACAATTCGTCCGAGCAGTACTTC	CASSRLIRDNSSEQYF
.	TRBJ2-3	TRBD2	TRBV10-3	TGTGCCATCAGTAAGACTAGCGGGATAACAGATACGCAGTATTTT	CAISKTSGITDTQYF
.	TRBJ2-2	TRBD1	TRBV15	TGTGCCACCAGCAGACAGGGGGCGGACACCGGGGAGCTGTTTTTT	CATSRQGADTGELFF
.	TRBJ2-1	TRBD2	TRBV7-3	TGTGCCAGCAGCTCCTCACTAGCGGGAGGTCGAAATGAGCAGTTCTTC	CASSSSLAGGRNEQFF
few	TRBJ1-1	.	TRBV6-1	TGTGCCAGCAGTGAACAGATAAAAGCTTTCTTT	CASSEQIKAFF
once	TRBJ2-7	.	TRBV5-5	TGTGCCAGCAGCCCCGGGACAAGCGAGCAGTACTTC	CASSPGTSEQYF
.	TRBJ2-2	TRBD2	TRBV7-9	TGTGCCAGCAGACCCGTGGTCCGGGAGGGCCCCACCGGGGAGCTGTTTTTT	CASRPVVREGPTGELFF
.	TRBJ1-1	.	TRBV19	TGTGCCAGTAGTACGAAGGGGTGGGACACTGAAGCTTTCTTT	CASSTKGWDTEAFF
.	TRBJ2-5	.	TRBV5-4	TGTGCCAGCAGCCTACAGGGCCAGGAGACCCAGTACTTC	CASSLQGQETQYF
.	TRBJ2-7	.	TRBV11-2	TGTGCCAGCAGCTTAACCAGGACAGAGACCTCCTACGAGCAGTACTTC	CASSLTRTETSYEQYF
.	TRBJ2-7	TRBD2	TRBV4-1	TGCGCCAGCAGCATAGCGGGGACCTACGAGCAGTACTTC	CASSIAGTYEQYF
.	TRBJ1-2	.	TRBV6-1	TGTGCCAGCAGTGTGGGGGGTTCGTACGGCTACACCTTC	CASSVGGSYGYTF
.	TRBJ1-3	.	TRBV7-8	TGTGCCAGCAGCTTAATGGGAGGTATCAAATCTGGAAACACCATATATTTT	CASSLMGGIKSGNTIYF
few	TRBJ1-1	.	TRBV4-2	TGTGCCAGCAGCCAAGGGGAGGGTCTACACACTGAAGCTTTCTTT	CASSQGEGLHTEAFF
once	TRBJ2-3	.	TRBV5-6	TGTGCCAGCTCCCTGGTGGATACGCAGTATTTT	CASSLVDTQYF
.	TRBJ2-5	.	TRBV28	TGTGCCAGCAAGAGTAGGCAGAAAGTCCAAGAGACCCAGTACTTC	CASKSRQKVQETQYF
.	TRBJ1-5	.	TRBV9	TGTGCCAGCAGCGTCGGCAGCGAGCAGCCCCAGCATTTT	CASSVGSEQPQHF
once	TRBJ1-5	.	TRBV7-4	TGTGCCAGCAGCCACCCCCCGCCAGCAGATCAGCCCCAGCATTTT	CASSHPPPADQPQHF
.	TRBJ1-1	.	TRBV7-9	TGTGCCAGCAGCTTAGAGAGCGCCCAAGGCACTGAAGCTTTCTTT	CASSLESAQGTEAFF
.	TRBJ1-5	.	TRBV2	TGTGCCAGCATGATGACCCTGGGCAATCAGCCCCAGCATTTT	CASMMTLGNQPQHF
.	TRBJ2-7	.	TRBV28	TGTGCCAGCAGTCAACCTCGCACAGGGAGACGGGAGCAGTACTTC	CASSQPRTGRREQYF
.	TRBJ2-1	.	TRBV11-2	TGTGCCAGCACCCGACTACCCTCCAGTGAGCAGTTCTTC	CASTRLPSSEQFF
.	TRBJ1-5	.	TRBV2	TGTGCCAGCAGTGAAGGGCCGGGCGGCTATGAGCCCCAGCATTTT	CASSEGPGGYEPQHF
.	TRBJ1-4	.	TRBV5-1	TGCGCCAGCAGCTTGAATCCGATCGTTGGAGAAAAACTGTTTTTT	CASSLNPIVGEKLFF
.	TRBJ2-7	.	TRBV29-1	TGCAGCGTTGAAGAAGGTATCCGGCCGGGACTGCTTTCGTCTAGCGAGCAGTACTTC	CSVEEGIRPGLLSSSEQYF
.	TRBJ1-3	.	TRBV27	TGTGCCAGCAGTATGAGGCAGGGCCAAGGTGGAAACACCATATATTTT	CASSMRQGQGGNTIYF
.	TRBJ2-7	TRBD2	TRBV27	TGTGCCAGCGGGGGGCAACTAGCGGGCCGAGACGGGCAGTACTTC	CASGGQLAGRDGQYF
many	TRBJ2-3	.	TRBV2	TGTGCCAGCAGTGAGACGGGTCGGGAAGATACGCAGTATTTT	CASSETGREDTQYF
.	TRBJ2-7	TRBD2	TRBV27	TGTGCCAGCAGTTTAGGCCTAGCGGTTTACGAGCAGTACTTC	CASSLGLAVYEQYF
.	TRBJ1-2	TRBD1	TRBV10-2	TGCGCCATCAGTGCAGGGGGCGATGGCTACACCTTC	CAISAGGDGYTF
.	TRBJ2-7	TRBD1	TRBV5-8	TGTGCCAGCAGCTGGCGGTTCGGACAGGACCATTCCTACGAGCAGTACTTC	CASSWRFGQDHSYEQYF
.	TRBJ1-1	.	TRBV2	TGTGCCAGCATAATTGACGTGAACACTGAAGCTTTCTTT	CASIIDVNTEAFF
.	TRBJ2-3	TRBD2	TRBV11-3	TGTGCCAGCAGCTTAGAGGACCTCCAGCTAGCGGGAGCATCAGATACGCAGTATTTT	CASSLEDLQLAGASDTQYF
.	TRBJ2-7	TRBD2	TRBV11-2	TGTGCCAGCAGCCCTCTGAACGGGAGGGCGTCCTACGAGCAGTACTTC	CASSPLNGRASYEQYF
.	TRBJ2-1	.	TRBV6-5	TGTGCCAGCAGTTACACTCCAACTAGATCGCAGTTCTTC	CASSYTPTRSQFF
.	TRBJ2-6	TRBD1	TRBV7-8	TGTGCCAGCAGCTTATCACCGGGACAGGGGGCCCCTTACTCTGGGGCCAACGTCCTGACTTTC	CASSLSPGQGAPYSGANVLTF
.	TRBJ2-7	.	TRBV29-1	TGCAGCGTTGAGACAGGCCCCTACGAGCAGTACTTC	CSVETGPYEQYF
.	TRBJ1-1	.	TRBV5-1	TGCGCCAGCAGCTTCTCCGGGGGGAGCACTGAAGCTTTCTTT	CASSFSGGSTEAFF
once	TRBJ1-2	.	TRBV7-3	TGTGCCAGCAGCTTCGGACGGAATTATGGCTACACCTTC	CASSFGRNYGYTF
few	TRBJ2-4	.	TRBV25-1	TGTGCCAGCAGTGAACCGGGGGCTCGAGCCAAAAACATTCAGTACTTC	CASSEPGARAKNIQYF
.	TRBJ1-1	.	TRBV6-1	TGTGCCAGCAGTGAAGTTTATGACACTGAAGCTTTCTTT	CASSEVYDTEAFF
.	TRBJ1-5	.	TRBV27	TGTGCCAGCAGCCCGACCGGGCAGGGGACCGGGGGCAATCAGCCCCAGCATTTT	CASSPTGQGTGGNQPQHF
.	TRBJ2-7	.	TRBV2	TGTGCCAGCACGGCAGGGCCCTACGAGCAGTACTTC	CASTAGPYEQYF
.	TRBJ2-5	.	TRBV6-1	TGTGCCAGCAGTGTTCGTGGGGAACGGCGCACGACCCAGTACTTC	CASSVRGERRTTQYF
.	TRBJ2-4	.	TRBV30	TGTGCCTGGAGTGTCCGGAACATTCAGTACTTC	CAWSVRNIQYF
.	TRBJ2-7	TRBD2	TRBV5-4	TGTGCCAGCAGCTTGATGGGGGCTAGCGGGAGGGACGAGCAGTACTTC	CASSLMGASGRDEQYF
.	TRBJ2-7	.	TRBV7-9	TGTGCCAGCAGCCGAAGGGGGGGAAGCTCCTACGAGCAGTACTTC	CASSRRGGSSYEQYF
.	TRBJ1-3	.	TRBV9	TGTGCCAGCAGCGTAGCGGGAGCAGCTGGAAACACCATATATTTT	CASSVAGAAGNTIYF
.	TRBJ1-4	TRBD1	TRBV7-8	TGTGCCAGCAGTCTTAACAGGGGATCGGATGAAAAACTGTTTTTT	CASSLNRGSDEKLFF
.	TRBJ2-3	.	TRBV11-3	TGTGCCAGCAGCTTGGTGAGAACTTGGAGGACCCGCACAGATACGCAGTATTTT	CASSLVRTWRTRTDTQYF
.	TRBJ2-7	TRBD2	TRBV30	TGTGCCTGTAAACCTTTGGGGACTAGCGGGGGATACGAGCAGTACTTC	CACKPLGTSGGYEQYF
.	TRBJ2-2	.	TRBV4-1	TGCGCCAGCAGCCTTCGGACGGGAACGAACACCGGGGAGCTGTTTTTT	CASSLRTGTNTGELFF
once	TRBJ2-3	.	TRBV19	TGTGCCAGTAGTCCCCGGGGAAGAGATACGCAGTATTTT	CASSPRGRDTQYF
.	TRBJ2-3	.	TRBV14	TGTGCCAGCAGCCAAGGGCGGGCGGCGCGCATAGATACGCAGTATTTT	CASSQGRAARIDTQYF